This T cell receptor beta chain was found in a study of blood T cells in healthy people across ages (dated by TCRdb to between 2015 and 2016). Study-level background: In model experiments, roughly one uniquely barcoded TCR beta cDNA molecule per two T cells was captured by template switching. To avoid experimental bias, donors of different ages were spread randomly across the sequencing lanes. The donors were split into four age groups: young (average about 15 years), middle-aged (over 35), aged (62) and long-lived (over 80). To track age-related changes in TCR beta repertoire diversity, the study relied on deep sequencing normalized with unique cDNA molecular identifiers. Two additional independent replicas of 1 million unique cDNA reads from the same blood draw were analyzed for two donors (one aged 18 to 30 and one aged 80 or older). Overall study results and their limits: As age increased, observed TCR beta diversity per million T cells dropped in a roughly linear way, and a significant reduction was already evident by age about 40. A strong correlation was found between observed TCR beta diversity and the percentage of naive T cells measured by flow cytometry. Because the CMV infection status of the donors was unknown, age-related changes in expanded clonotypes may potentially have been confounded. Bulk unsorted PBMC profiling prevented conclusive comparison of naive and antigen-experienced compartments. Total diversity estimates from one million sequenced T cells were considered lower bounds and underestimates. Compared with the aged group, the long-lived group had more naive CD4+ T cells, fewer expanded clones and increased TCR diversity, suggesting age selection.

Library generation was performed with 5' RACE. The instrument given in TCRdb is Illumina HiSeq 2500. A second PCR of roughly 6 to 11 cycles was run with a J-beta primer mix and a sample-barcoded 5' primer. A template-switch 5' adaptor carrying 12 random nucleotides introduced a unique molecular identifier onto each TCR beta cDNA molecule. Each sample yielded at least 2.5 million CDR3-containing paired-end reads. First-strand cDNA was synthesized from all RNA with the Mint cDNA synthesis kit, primed by a TRBC-specific oligonucleotide. Following uracil-DNA glycosylase treatment, all cDNA underwent a first 18-cycle PCR with the universal primers M1SS and BC2_uni_R. Concerning the study's data processing: For normalization, 1 million high-quality reads, each with a distinct molecular identifier, were randomly selected from each sample. Instead of being binned into consensus sequences, reads with shared molecular identifiers were discarded. CDR3 identification, clonotype clustering and error correction used MiTCR with a Q25 quality threshold and the strictest error-elimination algorithm. A nonparametric unseen species model using Euler transformation provided a lower-bound estimate of total TCR beta diversity. Through fastp at Q25 and MiXCR, TCRdb rebuilt clones from the public reads, retaining in-frame beta chains. Each entry merges the rows of one CDR3 protein and shows their most common DNA and genes. These V and J calls rely on TCRdb rather than the paper's analysis. Present in this sample are 1.2 million to 1.5 million distinct CDR3 sequences, approximately 38% of which were seen just once. The ten largest clones capture 7.9% of the sample.

Systemically healthy Caucasian individuals from Russia, some 40 in total and aged roughly 6 to 95 years, were included as donors. Roughly 9.5 milliliters of peripheral blood were drawn from each donor into EDTA-treated Vacutainer tubes. Ficoll-Paque density-gradient centrifugation was used to isolate PBMCs, with at least 6.5 million per sample. Trizol reagent was used to extract total RNA from PBMCs, with at least 6 micrograms per sample. Naive CD45RAhigh/CD27high T cell percentages were measured by flow cytometry on a PBMC aliquot from every donor. About this clonotype: The antigen it recognizes is unknown. The sample holds no much larger clone one base away, and base qualities are not on file.

V sheds 1 base and J sheds 12 bases, leaving 12 bases between their ends. The CDR3 numbers 13 residues from cysteine through phenylalanine. This entry keeps only the CDR3 DNA: 39 bases, framed from base 1. The germline V gene yields SGHAT for CDR1 and FQNNGV for CDR2. Sequenced input: blood. The V and J segments used are TRBV11-2 and TRBJ1-4, with the D segment identity uncertain. This TCR came from a woman younger than 35 in good health. The CDR3 has the sequence CASSLAGSAELFF. The sequence in DNA is TGTGCCAGCAGCTTAGCCGGCTCAGCCGAACTGTTTTTT.